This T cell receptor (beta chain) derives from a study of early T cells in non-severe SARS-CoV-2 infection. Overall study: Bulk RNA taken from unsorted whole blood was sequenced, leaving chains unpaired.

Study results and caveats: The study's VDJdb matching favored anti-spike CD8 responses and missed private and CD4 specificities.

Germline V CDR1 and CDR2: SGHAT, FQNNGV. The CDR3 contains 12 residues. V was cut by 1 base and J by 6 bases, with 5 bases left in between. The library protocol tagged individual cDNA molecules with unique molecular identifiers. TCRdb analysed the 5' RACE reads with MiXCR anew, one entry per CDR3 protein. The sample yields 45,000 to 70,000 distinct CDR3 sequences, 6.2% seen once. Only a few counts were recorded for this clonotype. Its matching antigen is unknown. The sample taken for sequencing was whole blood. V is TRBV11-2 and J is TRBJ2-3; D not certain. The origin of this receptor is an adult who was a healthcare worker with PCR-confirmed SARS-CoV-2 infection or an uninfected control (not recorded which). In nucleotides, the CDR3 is TGTGCCAGCAGCTTAGTCTCGGATACGCAGTATTTT. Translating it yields CASSLVSDTQYF.